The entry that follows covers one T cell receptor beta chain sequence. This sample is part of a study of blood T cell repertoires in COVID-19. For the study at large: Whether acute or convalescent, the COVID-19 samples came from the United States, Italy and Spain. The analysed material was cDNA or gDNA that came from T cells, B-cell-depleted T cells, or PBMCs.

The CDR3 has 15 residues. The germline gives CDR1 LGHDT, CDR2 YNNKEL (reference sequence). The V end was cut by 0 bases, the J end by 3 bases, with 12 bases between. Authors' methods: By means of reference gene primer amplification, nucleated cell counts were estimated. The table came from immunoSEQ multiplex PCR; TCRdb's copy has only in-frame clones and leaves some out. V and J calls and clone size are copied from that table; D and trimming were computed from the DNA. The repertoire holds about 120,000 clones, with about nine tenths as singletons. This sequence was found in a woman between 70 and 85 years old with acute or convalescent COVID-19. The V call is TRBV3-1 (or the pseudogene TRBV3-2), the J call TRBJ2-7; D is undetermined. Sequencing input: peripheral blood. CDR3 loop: CASSQDSWSYYEQYF. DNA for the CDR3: TGTGCCAGCAGCCAAGACTCCTGGTCCTACTACGAGCAGTACTTC.